This entry lists 11 T cell receptor beta chains sequenced from one sample in a study of cytomegalovirus exposure and HLA in healthy donors. The PCR made use of 60 Vbeta and 13 Jbeta primers. Sequenced by immunoSEQ multiplex PCR; TCRdb stores in-frame clones only, minus some. The table records 150,000 to 200,000 clones, about 80% of them present only once. Sequenced input: PBMCs. These receptor sequences come from a woman aged 25 to 39 in good health and CMV-seropositive.

V usage is TRBV6-1 and J usage is TRBJ2-3; 9 nucleotides line up with TRBD2. CDR1 and CDR2 (germline): MNHNS, SASEGT. The CDR3 sequence is 14 residues long. Trimming cost V 5 bases and J 4 bases; bases outside gene matches: 4. This chain's CDR3 is CASSKLAGADTQYF. CDR3 coding DNA: TGTGCCAGCAGTAAATTAGCGGGAGCAGATACGCAGTATTTT.

This chain connects TRBV5-4 to TRBJ2-3, with 15 bases that match TRBD2. The V gene end was trimmed by 4 bases and the J gene end by 2 bases; junction bases not matched to a gene: 14. Germline V lookup: CDR1 SGHNT, CDR2 YYREEE (reference sequence). This CDR3 is 20 amino acids long. The CDR3 here is CASSPISGTSGRRSTDTQYF. The CDR3 bases are TGTGCCAGCAGCCCGATTTCCGGGACTAGCGGGAGGCGGTCCACAGATACGCAGTATTTT. Looking up the rest from reference TRBV5-4 and TRBJ2-3 gives the full variable domain: ETGVTQSPTHLIKTRGQQVTLRCSSQSGHNTVSWYQQALGQGPQFIFQYYREEENGRGNFPPRFSGLQFPNYSSELNVNALELDDSALYLCASSPISGTSGRRSTDTQYFGPGTRLTVL.

This clone turned up a few times. This chain joins TRBV12-5 and TRBJ2-7; D possibly corresponds to TRBD1 (5 bases). Germline CDR1 is LGHNT and CDR2 is FRNRAP. The CDR3 length is 14 residues. V dropped 5 bases and J dropped 5 bases, with 16 bases sitting between them. The CDR3 loop reads CASGPRQPLDEQYF. The CDR3 DNA is TGTGCTAGTGGTCCCCGACAGCCCCTGGACGAGCAGTACTTC.

This chain connects TRBV30 to TRBJ2-1; no firm D call. Per the germline V gene, CDR1 is GTSNPN and CDR2 is SVGIG (reference sequence). Trimming removed 0 bases at V and 0 bases at J, with 9 bases between. CDR3 length: 15 amino acids. CDR3 sequence (DNA): TGTGCCTGGAGTGTAAAAGCGTTCTCCTACAATGAGCAGTTCTTC. It is translated as CAWSVKAFSYNEQFF. The full variable domain, rest sourced from reference TRBV30 and TRBJ2-1, is SQTIHQWPATLVQPVGSPLSLECTVEGTSNPNLYWYRQAAGRGLQLLFYSVGIGQISSEVPQNLSASRPQDRQFILSSKKLLLSDSGFYLCAWSVKAFSYNEQFFGPGTRLTVL.

The chain joins TRBV10-3 to TRBJ2-7, with TRBD1 identical over 8 bases. CDR3 length: 13 amino acids. Germline CDR1 and CDR2: ENHRY and SYGVKD. Unmatched junction bases numbered 6, after V lost 8 bases and J lost 3 bases. CDR3 residues: CAIFDRGSYEQYF. CDR3 in DNA: TGTGCCATCTTTGACAGGGGAAGCTACGAGCAGTACTTC.

Comments on this clone: Different DNA sequences within this sample yield the same CDR3. This sequence joins TRBV6-5 and TRBJ2-5; maybe TRBD1 (6 bases). The CDR3 consists of 14 residues. Trimming took off 0 bases at V and 1 base at J, with 6 bases between the two ends. Germline CDR1 MNHEY, CDR2 SVGAGI. The CDR3 DNA sequence: TGTGCCAGCAGTTACTCGACAGGCCAAGAGACCCAGTACTTC. It encodes CASSYSTGQETQYF.

The chain combines TRBV30 with TRBJ2-5, with D perhaps TRBD1 (5 bases). Trimming took 6 bases from V and 0 from J, leaving 11 bases between them. The CDR3 is made up of 13 amino acids. In germline, CDR1 is GTSNPN, CDR2 SVGIG (reference sequence). In nucleotides, the CDR3 is TGTGCCTGTCAACAGGAGTACCAAGAGACCCAGTACTTC. Its protein product is CACQQEYQETQYF.

V gene TRBV30 combines with J gene TRBJ2-3, with 12 bases aligning to TRBD2. CDR3 length: 17 amino acids. V lost 0 bases, J lost 2 bases, and 6 bases stayed unmatched. The germline V gene encodes CDR1 GTSNPN and CDR2 SVGIG (reference sequence). This CDR3 is CAWSVASGRANTDTQYF. CDR3 DNA: TGTGCCTGGAGTGTAGCTAGCGGGAGGGCGAACACAGATACGCAGTATTTT. Full variable domain (missing parts from reference TRBV30 and TRBJ2-3): SQTIHQWPATLVQPVGSPLSLECTVEGTSNPNLYWYRQAAGRGLQLLFYSVGIGQISSEVPQNLSASRPQDRQFILSSKKLLLSDSGFYLCAWSVASGRANTDTQYFGPGTRLTVL.

The V gene is TRBV5-1, the J gene TRBJ2-5; D may be TRBD2 (5 bases). The CDR3 extends over 14 amino acids. The germline CDR1 and CDR2 sequences are SGHRS and YFSETQ. V was shortened by 7 bases and J by 5 bases, with 18 bases between the two germline ends. The CDR3: CASGPGVTQETQYF. The CDR3 bases are TGCGCCAGCGGACCCGGGGTCACCCAGGAGACCCAGTACTTC.

The V and J genes are TRBV27 and TRBJ2-3; TRBD2 might be the D (6 bases). The length of the CDR3 is 18 residues. Trimming removed 5 bases from V and 1 base from J, with 22 bases in between. CDR1 is MNHEY and CDR2 is SMNVEV in the germline V gene (reference sequence). DNA of the CDR3: TGTGCCAGCAGTCATCTGGGTGGGGCGGGATCAGGCACAGATACGCAGTATTTT. Residues: CASSHLGGAGSGTDTQYF.

Only a few counts were recorded for this clone. At the DNA level, this CDR3 is encoded by other sequences in the same sample as well. The chain combines TRBV28 with TRBJ1-5; a possible D gene is TRBD1 (5 bases). CDR3 length: 15 residues. The germline V gene encodes CDR1 MDHEN and CDR2 SYDVKM. Deletions cut 3 bases from V and 1 base from J, with 10 bases between. The CDR3 here is CASSFGQGSNQPQHF. The CDR3 DNA is TGTGCCAGCAGTTTTGGGCAGGGAAGCAATCAGCCCCAGCATTTT.